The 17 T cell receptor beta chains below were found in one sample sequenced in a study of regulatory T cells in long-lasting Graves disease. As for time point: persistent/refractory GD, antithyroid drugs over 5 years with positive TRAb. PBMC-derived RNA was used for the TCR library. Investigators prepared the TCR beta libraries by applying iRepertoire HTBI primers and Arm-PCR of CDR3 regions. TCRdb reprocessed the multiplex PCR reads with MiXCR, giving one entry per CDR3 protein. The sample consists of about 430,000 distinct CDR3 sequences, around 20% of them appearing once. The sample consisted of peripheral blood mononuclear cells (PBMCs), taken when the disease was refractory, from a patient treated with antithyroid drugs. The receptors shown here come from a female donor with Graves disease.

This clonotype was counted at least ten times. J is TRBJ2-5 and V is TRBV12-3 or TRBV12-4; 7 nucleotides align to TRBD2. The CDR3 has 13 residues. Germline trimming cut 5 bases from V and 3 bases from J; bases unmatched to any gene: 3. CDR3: CASSQGLEETQYF. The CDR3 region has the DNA TGTGCCAGCAGTCAAGGACTAGAAGAGACCCAGTACTTC.

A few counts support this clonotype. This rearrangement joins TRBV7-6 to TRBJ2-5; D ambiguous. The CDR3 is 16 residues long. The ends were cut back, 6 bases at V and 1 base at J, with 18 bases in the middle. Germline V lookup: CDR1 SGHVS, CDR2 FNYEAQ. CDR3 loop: CASRRRSDGPQETQYF. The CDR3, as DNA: TGTGCCAGCAGACGGCGATCAGATGGGCCCCAAGAGACCCAGTACTTC.

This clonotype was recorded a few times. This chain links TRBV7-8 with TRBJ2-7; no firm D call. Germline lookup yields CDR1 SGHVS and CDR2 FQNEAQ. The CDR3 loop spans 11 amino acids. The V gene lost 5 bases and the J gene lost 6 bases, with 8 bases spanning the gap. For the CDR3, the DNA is TGTGCCAGCAGCGCCAGGTTCGAGCAGTACTTC. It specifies CASSARFEQYF.

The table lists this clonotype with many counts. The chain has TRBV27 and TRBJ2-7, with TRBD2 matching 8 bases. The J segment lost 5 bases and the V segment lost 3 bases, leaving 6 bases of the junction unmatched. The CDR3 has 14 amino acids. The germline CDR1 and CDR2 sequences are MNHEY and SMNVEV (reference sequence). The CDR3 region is CASSLGGGYDEQYF. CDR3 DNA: TGTGCCAGCAGTTTGGGCGGGGGGTATGACGAGCAGTACTTC.

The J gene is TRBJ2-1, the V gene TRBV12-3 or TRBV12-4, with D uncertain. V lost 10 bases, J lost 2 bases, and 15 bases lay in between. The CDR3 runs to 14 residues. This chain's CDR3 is CAIKVRGPYNEQFF. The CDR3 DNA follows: TGTGCCATCAAGGTGCGTGGACCCTACAATGAGCAGTTCTTC.

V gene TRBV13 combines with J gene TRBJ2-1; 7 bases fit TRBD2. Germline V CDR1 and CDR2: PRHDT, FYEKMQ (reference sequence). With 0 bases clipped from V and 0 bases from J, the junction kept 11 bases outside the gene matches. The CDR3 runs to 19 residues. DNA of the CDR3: TGTGCCAGCAGCTTAGGCCTTTTGACTAGCTGGAGCTCCTACAATGAGCAGTTCTTC. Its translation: CASSLGLLTSWSSYNEQFF.

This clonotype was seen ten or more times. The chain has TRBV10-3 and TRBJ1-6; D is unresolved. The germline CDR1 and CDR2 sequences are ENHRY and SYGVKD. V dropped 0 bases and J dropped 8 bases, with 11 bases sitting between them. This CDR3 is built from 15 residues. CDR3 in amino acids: CAISESTALDSPLHF. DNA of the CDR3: TGTGCCATCAGTGAGTCGACGGCCTTGGATTCACCCCTCCACTTT.

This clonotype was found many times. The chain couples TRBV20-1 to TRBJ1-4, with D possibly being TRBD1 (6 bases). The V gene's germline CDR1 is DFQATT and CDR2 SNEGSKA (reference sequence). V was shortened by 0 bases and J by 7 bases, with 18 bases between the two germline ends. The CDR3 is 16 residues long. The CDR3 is CSARDLGAGAFEKLFF. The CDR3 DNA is TGCAGTGCTAGAGATCTTGGAGCGGGGGCTTTTGAAAAACTGTTTTTT.

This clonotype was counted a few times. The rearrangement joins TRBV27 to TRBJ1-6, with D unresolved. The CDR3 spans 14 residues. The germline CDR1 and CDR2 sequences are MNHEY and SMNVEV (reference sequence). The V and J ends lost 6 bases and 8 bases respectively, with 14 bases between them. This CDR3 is CASSPVTGYSPLHF. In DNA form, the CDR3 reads TGTGCCAGCAGCCCAGTCACGGGGTATTCACCCCTCCACTTT.

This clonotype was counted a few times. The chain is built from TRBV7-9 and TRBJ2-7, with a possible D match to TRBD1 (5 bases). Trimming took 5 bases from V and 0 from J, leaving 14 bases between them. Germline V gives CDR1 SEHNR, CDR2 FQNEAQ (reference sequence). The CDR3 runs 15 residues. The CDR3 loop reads CASSPSSGISYEQYF. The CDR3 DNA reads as TGTGCCAGCAGCCCATCGTCAGGGATCTCCTACGAGCAGTACTTC.

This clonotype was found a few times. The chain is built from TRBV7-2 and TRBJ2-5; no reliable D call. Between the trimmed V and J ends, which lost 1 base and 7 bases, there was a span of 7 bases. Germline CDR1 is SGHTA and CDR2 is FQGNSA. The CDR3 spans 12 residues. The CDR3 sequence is CASSLDIGTQYF. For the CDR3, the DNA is TGTGCCAGCAGCTTAGACATTGGGACCCAGTACTTC.

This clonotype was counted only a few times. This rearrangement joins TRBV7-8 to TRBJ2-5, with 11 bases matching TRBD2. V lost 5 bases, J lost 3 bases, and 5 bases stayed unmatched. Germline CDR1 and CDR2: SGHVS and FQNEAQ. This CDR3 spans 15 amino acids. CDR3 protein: CASSETSGTEETQYF. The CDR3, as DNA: TGTGCCAGCAGCGAGACTAGCGGGACAGAAGAGACCCAGTACTTC.

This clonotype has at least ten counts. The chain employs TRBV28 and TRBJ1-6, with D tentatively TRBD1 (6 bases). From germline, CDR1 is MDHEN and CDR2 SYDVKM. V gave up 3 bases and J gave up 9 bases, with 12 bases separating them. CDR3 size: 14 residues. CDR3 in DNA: TGTGCCAGCAGTTTGAGGGGGGGCAGTTCACCCCTCCACTTT. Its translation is CASSLRGGSSPLHF.

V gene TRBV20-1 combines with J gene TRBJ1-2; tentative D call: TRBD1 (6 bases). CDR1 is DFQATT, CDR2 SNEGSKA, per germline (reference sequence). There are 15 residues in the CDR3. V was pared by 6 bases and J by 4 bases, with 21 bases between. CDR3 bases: TGCAGTGCCCTCGCCCCAGGGGAAGTGGGCTATGGCTACACCTTC. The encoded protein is CSALAPGEVGYGYTF.

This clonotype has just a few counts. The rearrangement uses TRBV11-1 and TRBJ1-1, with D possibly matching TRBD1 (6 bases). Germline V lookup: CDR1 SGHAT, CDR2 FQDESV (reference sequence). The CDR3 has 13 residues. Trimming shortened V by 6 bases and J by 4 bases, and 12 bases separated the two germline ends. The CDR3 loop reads CASRAQGGTEAFF. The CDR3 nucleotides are TGTGCCAGCAGGGCACAGGGTGGCACTGAAGCTTTCTTT.

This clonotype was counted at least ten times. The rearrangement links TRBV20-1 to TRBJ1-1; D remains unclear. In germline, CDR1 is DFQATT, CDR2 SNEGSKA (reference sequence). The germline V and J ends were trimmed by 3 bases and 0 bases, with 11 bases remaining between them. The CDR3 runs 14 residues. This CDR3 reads CSASREQLNTEAFF. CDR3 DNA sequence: TGCAGTGCTAGCCGGGAGCAATTGAACACTGAAGCTTTCTTT.

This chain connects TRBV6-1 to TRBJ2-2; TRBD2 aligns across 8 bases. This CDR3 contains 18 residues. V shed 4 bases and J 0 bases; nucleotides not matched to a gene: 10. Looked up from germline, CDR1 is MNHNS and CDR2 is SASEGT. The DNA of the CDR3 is TGTGCCAGCAGTGGAGTCGTTACTAGCGGCTCGAACACCGGGGAGCTGTTTTTT. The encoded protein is CASSGVVTSGSNTGELFF.